Sequencing of this T cell receptor (beta chain) was carried out in a study of a mutant IDH1 vaccine in newly diagnosed glioma. The time point here: week 11, during vaccination. Mutant IDH1 20-mer peptide, at 300 ug, made up each vaccine dose, with topical imiquimod. Donors had new WHO grade 3 or 4 IDH1-mutant, ATRX-lost astrocytomas. Germline V gene lookup returns CDR1 SGHTA and CDR2 FQGNSA. Trimming at V came to 3 bases and at J to 7 bases, leaving 7 bases not matched to a gene. CDR3 length: 16 residues. This clone was seen once. Its antigen is not known. Sequencing used immunoSEQ multiplex PCR; TCRdb keeps in-frame clones, though not all of them. The table has around 25,000 clones, about 80% seen once.

The sequence came from a woman aged 18-35 years with glioma. The chain combines TRBV7-2 with TRBJ2-1; the match to TRBD2 covers 12 bases. The sequencing used PBMCs, collected from a glioma patient whose treatment included an IDH1 peptide vaccine. The CDR3 nucleotides read TGTGCCAGCAGCTTGACCGGGACTAGCGGGTGGAATGAGCAGTTCTTC. It translates to CASSLTGTSGWNEQFF.